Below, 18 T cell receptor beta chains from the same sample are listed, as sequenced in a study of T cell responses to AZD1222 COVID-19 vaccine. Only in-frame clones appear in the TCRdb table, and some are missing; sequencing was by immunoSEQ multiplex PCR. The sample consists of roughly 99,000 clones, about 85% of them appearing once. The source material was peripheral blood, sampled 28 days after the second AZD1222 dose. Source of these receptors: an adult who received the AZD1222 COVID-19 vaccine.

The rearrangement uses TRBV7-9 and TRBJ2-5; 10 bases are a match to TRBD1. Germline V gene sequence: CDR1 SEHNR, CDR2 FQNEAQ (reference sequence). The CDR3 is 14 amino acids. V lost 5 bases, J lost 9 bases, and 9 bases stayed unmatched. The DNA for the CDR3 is TGTGCCAGCAGCACCCGACAGGGGGCCGAATCCCAGTACTTC. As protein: CASSTRQGAESQYF.

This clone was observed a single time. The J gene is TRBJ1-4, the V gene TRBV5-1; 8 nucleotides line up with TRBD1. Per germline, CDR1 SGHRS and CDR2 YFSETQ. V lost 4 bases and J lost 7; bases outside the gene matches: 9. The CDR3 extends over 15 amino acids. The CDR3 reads CASSTTGTGIEKLFF. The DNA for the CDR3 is TGCGCCAGCAGCACCACCGGGACAGGTATTGAAAAACTGTTTTTT. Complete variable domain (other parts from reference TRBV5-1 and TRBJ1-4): KAGVTQTPRYLIKTRGQQVTLSCSPISGHRSVSWYQQTPGQGLQFLFEYFSETQRNKGNFPGRFSGRQFSNSRSEMNVSTLELGDSALYLCASSTTGTGIEKLFFGSGTQLSVL.

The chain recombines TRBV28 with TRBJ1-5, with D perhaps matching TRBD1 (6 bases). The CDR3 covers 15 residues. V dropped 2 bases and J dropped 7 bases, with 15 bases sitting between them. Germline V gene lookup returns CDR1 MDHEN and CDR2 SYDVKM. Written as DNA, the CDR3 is TGTGCCAGCAGTTTAGGGGGCCGGGGGGGACAGCCCCAGCATTTT. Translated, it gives CASSLGGRGGQPQHF.

The DNA for the CDR3 is TGTGCCAGCAGCTTAGCGCGAGGGGGGTACAATGAGCAGTTCTTC. Amino acid sequence: CASSLARGGYNEQFF. The rearrangement joins TRBV7-9 to TRBJ2-1; D possibly uses TRBD1 or TRBD2 (6 bases each). The germline V and J ends were trimmed by 0 bases and 4 bases, with 10 bases remaining between them. Germline V lookup: CDR1 SEHNR, CDR2 FQNEAQ (reference sequence). The CDR3 sequence is 15 residues long.

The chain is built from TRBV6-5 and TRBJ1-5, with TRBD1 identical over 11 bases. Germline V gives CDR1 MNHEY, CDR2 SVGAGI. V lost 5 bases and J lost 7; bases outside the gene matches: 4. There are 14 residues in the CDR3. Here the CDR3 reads CASSRTGGGQPQHF. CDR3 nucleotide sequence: TGTGCCAGCAGTCGGACAGGGGGCGGACAGCCCCAGCATTTT.

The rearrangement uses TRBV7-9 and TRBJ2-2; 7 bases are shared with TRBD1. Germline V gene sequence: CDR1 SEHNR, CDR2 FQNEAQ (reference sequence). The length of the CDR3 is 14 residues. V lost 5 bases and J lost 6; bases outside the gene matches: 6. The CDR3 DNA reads TGTGCCAGCAGCATGACAGGGACGGCCGGGGAGCTGTTTTTT. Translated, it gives CASSMTGTAGELFF.

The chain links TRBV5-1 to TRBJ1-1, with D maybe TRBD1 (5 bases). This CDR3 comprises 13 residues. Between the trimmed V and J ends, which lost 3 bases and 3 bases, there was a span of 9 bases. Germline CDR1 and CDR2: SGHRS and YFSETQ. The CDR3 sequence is CASSSQGDTEAFF. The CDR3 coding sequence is TGCGCCAGCAGCTCTCAGGGAGACACTGAAGCTTTCTTT. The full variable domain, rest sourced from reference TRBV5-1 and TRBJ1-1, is KAGVTQTPRYLIKTRGQQVTLSCSPISGHRSVSWYQQTPGQGLQFLFEYFSETQRNKGNFPGRFSGRQFSNSRSEMNVSTLELGDSALYLCASSSQGDTEAFFGQGTRLTVV.

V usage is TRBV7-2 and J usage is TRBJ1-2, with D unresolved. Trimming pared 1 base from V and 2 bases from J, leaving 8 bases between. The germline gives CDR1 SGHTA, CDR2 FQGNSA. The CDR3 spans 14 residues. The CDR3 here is CASSLVGSNYGYTF. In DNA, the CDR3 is TGTGCCAGCAGCTTAGTGGGCAGCAACTATGGCTACACCTTC.

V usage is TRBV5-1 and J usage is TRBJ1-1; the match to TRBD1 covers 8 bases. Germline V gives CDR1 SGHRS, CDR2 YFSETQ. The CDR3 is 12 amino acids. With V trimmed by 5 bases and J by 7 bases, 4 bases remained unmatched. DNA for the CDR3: TGCGCCAGCAGACTGGACAGGGATGAAGCTTTCTTT. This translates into CASRLDRDEAFF.

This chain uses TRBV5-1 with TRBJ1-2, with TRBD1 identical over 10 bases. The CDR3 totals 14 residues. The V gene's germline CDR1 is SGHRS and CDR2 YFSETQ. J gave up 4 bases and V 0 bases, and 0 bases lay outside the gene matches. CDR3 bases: TGCGCCAGCAGCTTGGGACAGGGGGCCTATGGCTACACCTTC. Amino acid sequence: CASSLGQGAYGYTF.

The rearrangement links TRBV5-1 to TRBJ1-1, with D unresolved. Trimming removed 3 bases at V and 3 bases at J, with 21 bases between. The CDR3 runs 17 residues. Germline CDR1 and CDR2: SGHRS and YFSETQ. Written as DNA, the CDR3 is TGCGCCAGCAGCTCATACTTAGATAGCGGATACTACACTGAAGCTTTCTTT. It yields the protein CASSSYLDSGYYTEAFF.

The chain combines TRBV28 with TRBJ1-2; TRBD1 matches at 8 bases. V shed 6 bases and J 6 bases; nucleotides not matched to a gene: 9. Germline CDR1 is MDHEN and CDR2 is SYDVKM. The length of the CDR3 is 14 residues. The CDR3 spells CASRSQGGVDGYTF. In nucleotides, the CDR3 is TGTGCCAGCAGGTCACAGGGGGGGGTTGATGGCTACACCTTC.

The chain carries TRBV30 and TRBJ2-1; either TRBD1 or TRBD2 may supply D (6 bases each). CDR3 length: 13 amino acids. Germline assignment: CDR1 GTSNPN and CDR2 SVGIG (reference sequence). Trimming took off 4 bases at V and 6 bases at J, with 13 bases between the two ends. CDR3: CAWTWGAINEQFF. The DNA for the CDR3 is TGTGCCTGGACGTGGGGGGCGATCAATGAGCAGTTCTTC.

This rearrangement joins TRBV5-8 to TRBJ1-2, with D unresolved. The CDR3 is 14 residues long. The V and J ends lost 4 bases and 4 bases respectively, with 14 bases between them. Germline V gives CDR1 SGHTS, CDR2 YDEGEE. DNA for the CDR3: TGTGCCAGCAGCCCCGGGGTGAGAATCTATGGCTACACCTTC. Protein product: CASSPGVRIYGYTF.

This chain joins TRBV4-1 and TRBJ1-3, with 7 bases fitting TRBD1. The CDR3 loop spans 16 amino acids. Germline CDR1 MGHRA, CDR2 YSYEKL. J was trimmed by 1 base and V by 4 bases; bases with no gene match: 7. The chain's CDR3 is CASSLLGTASGNTIYF. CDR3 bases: TGCGCCAGCAGCCTACTCGGGACAGCATCTGGAAACACCATATATTTT.

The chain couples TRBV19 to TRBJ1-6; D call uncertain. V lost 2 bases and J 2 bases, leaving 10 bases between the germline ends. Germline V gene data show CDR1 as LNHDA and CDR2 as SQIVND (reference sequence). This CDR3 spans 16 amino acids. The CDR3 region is CASSISAGTYNSPLHF. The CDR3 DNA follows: TGTGCCAGTAGTATAAGCGCGGGGACCTATAATTCACCCCTCCACTTT.

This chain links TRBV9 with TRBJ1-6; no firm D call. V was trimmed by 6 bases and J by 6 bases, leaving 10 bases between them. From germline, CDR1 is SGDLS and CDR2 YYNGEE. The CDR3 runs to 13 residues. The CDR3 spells CASNPEGNSPLHF. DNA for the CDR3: TGTGCCAGCAATCCCGAGGGTAATTCACCCCTCCACTTT. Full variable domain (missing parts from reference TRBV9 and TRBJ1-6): DSGVTQTPKHLITATGQRVTLRCSPRSGDLSVYWYQQSLDQGLQFLIQYYNGEERAKGNILERFSAQQFPDLHSELNLSSLELGDSALYFCASNPEGNSPLHFGNGTRLTVT.

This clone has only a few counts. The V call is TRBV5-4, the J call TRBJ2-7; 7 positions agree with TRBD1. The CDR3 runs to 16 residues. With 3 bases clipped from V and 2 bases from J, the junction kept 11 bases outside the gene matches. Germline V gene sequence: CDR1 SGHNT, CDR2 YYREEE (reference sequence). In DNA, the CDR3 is TGTGCCAGCAGCTCGCCGTTGAGGGGGCGAACCTACGAGCAGTACTTC. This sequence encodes CASSSPLRGRTYEQYF.